The 29 T cell receptor beta chains listed next were all sequenced from one sample in a study of control samples from healthy donors and cancer patients. Sequencing was performed with immunoSEQ multiplex PCR; in TCRdb, only in-frame clones are kept and a portion is missing. The table has approximately 110,000 clones, around nine tenths seen once; the top ten hold under 20%. The sequenced sample was blood. These receptors all stem from a woman aged 50 to 60 in good health.

J is TRBJ2-3 and V is TRBV7-8; TRBD2 aligns across 10 bases. The J segment lost 5 bases and the V segment lost 6 bases, leaving 8 bases of the junction unmatched. The CDR3 runs to 15 residues. Germline V gives CDR1 SGHVS, CDR2 FQNEAQ. CDR3 in DNA: TGTGCCAGCAGACATAGCGGGGGGCGTGAAGATACGCAGTATTTT. This codes for CASRHSGGREDTQYF.

In DNA, the CDR3 is TGTGCCTGGAGAGGCCCCTACAATGAGCAGTTCTTC. Encoded protein: CAWRGPYNEQFF. V is TRBV30 and J is TRBJ2-1; no definite D call. The CDR3 is made up of 12 amino acids. Germline lookup yields CDR1 GTSNPN and CDR2 SVGIG (reference sequence). V was cut by 3 bases and J by 2 bases, with 5 bases left in between.

The chain carries TRBV7-9 and TRBJ1-5; D gene ambiguous. Trimming pared 5 bases from V and 0 bases from J, leaving 2 bases between. Germline CDR1 reads SEHNR; CDR2 reads FQNEAQ (reference sequence). The CDR3 extends over 12 amino acids. In DNA form, the CDR3 reads TGTGCCAGCAGCCTTAGCAATCAGCCCCAGCATTTT. Protein: CASSLSNQPQHF.

This chain links TRBV7-3 with TRBJ1-2, with no clear D. Germline CDR1 is SGHTA and CDR2 is FQGTGA. Between the trimmed V and J ends, which lost 4 bases and 8 bases, there was a span of 17 bases. This CDR3 region has 14 residues. The CDR3 nucleotides read TGTGCCAGCAGCTCGGGCACCACTATAGACGGCTACACCTTC. Amino acids: CASSSGTTIDGYTF.

This rearrangement joins TRBV19 to TRBJ1-2, with TRBD1 identical over 9 bases. V lost 3 bases, J lost 8 bases, and 7 bases stayed unmatched. This CDR3 contains 14 residues. Germline V lookup: CDR1 LNHDA, CDR2 SQIVND (reference sequence). CDR3 nucleotide sequence: TGTGCCAGTAGTATCCAACAGGGGGCGAGGGGCTACACCTTC. Translation: CASSIQQGARGYTF.

The gene calls are TRBV6-5 and TRBJ1-1, with 7 bases aligning to TRBD1. This CDR3 is 11 amino acids long. J was trimmed by 12 bases and V by 7 bases; bases with no gene match: 8. In germline, CDR1 is MNHEY, CDR2 SVGAGI. CDR3 loop: CASNRDSWTFF. CDR3 DNA sequence: TGTGCCAGCAACAGGGACAGTTGGACTTTCTTT.

The V gene is TRBV13, the J gene TRBJ2-3, with 8 nucleotides matching TRBD2. The CDR3 spans 21 residues. CDR1 PRHDT and CDR2 FYEKMQ come from the germline V gene (reference sequence). The J segment lost 2 bases and the V segment lost 7 bases, leaving 26 bases of the junction unmatched. The CDR3, as DNA: TGTGCCAGCACCGAGATGGGCGTGGGAGCCCAGCGGGGGAAGTACACAGATACGCAGTATTTT. This sequence encodes CASTEMGVGAQRGKYTDTQYF.

The chain uses TRBV11-2 and TRBJ1-6; tentative D call: TRBD1 (6 bases). V was pared by 1 base and J by 0 bases, with 16 bases between. The CDR3 is 19 residues long. Germline CDR1 reads SGHAT; CDR2 reads FQNNGV. For the CDR3, the DNA is TGTGCCAGCAGCTTAGTCGGTCAGGGGAGAAGCTCCTATAATTCACCCCTCCACTTT. This codes for CASSLVGQGRSSYNSPLHF.

The chain has TRBV29-1 and TRBJ1-1, with D hard to call. The CDR3 covers 13 residues. CDR1 SQVTM and CDR2 ANQGSEA come from the germline V gene. Trimming left V 3 bases short and J 0 bases short, with 8 bases between. The DNA for the CDR3 is TGCAGCGTTGATAGTGGGTTGAACACTGAAGCTTTCTTT. Protein product: CSVDSGLNTEAFF.

This chain joins TRBV5-1 and TRBJ2-1; the match to TRBD2 covers 8 bases. This CDR3 has 15 residues. Looked up from germline, CDR1 is SGHRS and CDR2 is YFSETQ. V shed 3 bases and J 3 bases; nucleotides not matched to a gene: 5. The CDR3 bases are TGCGCCAGCAGCTCCAGCGGGAGCCGCTACAATGAGCAGTTCTTC. It encodes CASSSSGSRYNEQFF.

The rearrangement uses TRBV5-1 and TRBJ2-7, with a tentative D call TRBD2 (6 bases). V gave up 4 bases and J gave up 2 bases, with 13 bases separating them. Germline CDR1 reads SGHRS; CDR2 reads YFSETQ. CDR3 length: 14 residues. The CDR3 DNA is TGCGCCAGCAGCACAAAACCGGGGGCCTACGAGCAGTACGTC. Its protein is CASSTKPGAYEQYV.

The chain recombines TRBV11-2 with TRBJ2-5; 8 nucleotides line up with TRBD1. The V gene end was trimmed by 5 bases and the J gene end by 0 bases; junction bases not matched to a gene: 11. CDR1 SGHAT and CDR2 FQNNGV come from the germline V gene. The CDR3 has 17 amino acids. CDR3 in amino acids: CASSVSTGAMYQETQYF. The CDR3 coding sequence is TGTGCCAGCAGCGTATCGACAGGGGCGATGTACCAAGAGACCCAGTACTTC.

This sequence joins TRBV19 and TRBJ2-5, with unresolved D. This CDR3 has 10 amino acids. In germline, CDR1 is LNHDA, CDR2 SQIVND (reference sequence). Deletions cut 9 bases from V and 1 base from J, with 3 bases between. CDR3 amino acids: CASGQETQYF. CDR3 DNA sequence: TGTGCCAGCGGCCAAGAGACCCAGTACTTC.

The V gene is TRBV3-1 (or the pseudogene TRBV3-2), the J gene TRBJ2-3; TRBD2 aligns across 11 bases. Germline V lookup: CDR1 LGHDT, CDR2 YNNKEL (reference sequence). The CDR3 extends over 16 amino acids. V was clipped by 5 bases and J by 3 bases; unmatched bases: 7. DNA of the CDR3: TGTGCCAGCAGCGCAGGCTGGACTAGCGGGACAGATACGCAGTATTTT. It specifies CASSAGWTSGTDTQYF.

The rearrangement links TRBV10-3 to TRBJ1-2; 8 nucleotides align to TRBD1. The V and J ends lost 3 bases and 6 bases, in that order; junction bases with no gene match: 12. Germline V gene sequence: CDR1 ENHRY, CDR2 SYGVKD. This CDR3 comprises 16 residues. Here the CDR3 DNA reads TGTGCCATCAGTGACCCCCAAGGACAGGGTGAGCATGGCTACACCTTC. Amino acid sequence: CAISDPQGQGEHGYTF.

CDR3 DNA sequence: TGTGCCAGCAGCTTGAAGAGTGGGGTTGAGACCCAGTACTTC. It translates to CASSLKSGVETQYF. The chain couples TRBV7-9 to TRBJ2-5; no clear D. The CDR3 consists of 14 residues. V lost 3 bases, J lost 5 bases, and 13 bases lay in between. Germline V gene sequence: CDR1 SEHNR, CDR2 FQNEAQ (reference sequence).

The table lists this clone with a count of one. The CDR3 DNA sequence: TGTGCCAGCAGCTTTGAAGGGGCGACTACAAATGAGCAGTTCTTC. It specifies CASSFEGATTNEQFF. The chain recombines TRBV7-2 with TRBJ2-1, with D perhaps assigned TRBD1 or TRBD2 (5 bases each). The CDR3 extends over 15 amino acids. The V end was cut by 3 bases, the J end by 7 bases, with 16 bases between. Germline assignment: CDR1 SGHTA and CDR2 FQGNSA.

The rearrangement joins TRBV2 to TRBJ1-5; D call uncertain. Trimming removed 7 bases from V and 1 base from J, with 11 bases in between. The germline V gene has CDR1 SNHLY and CDR2 FYNNEI. This CDR3 contains 14 residues. CDR3 amino acids: CASKKEFSNQPQHF. The DNA for the CDR3 is TGTGCCAGCAAGAAGGAATTCAGCAATCAGCCCCAGCATTTT.

This clone was counted only a few times. This sequence joins TRBV4-1 and TRBJ1-5; D not certain. The CDR3 is 17 residues long. With 1 base removed from V and 7 bases from J, the gap between germline ends came to 20 bases. The germline V gene has CDR1 MGHRA and CDR2 YSYEKL. The CDR3 reads CASSQGQGRRVRQPQHF. As DNA, the CDR3 is TGCGCCAGCAGCCAAGGACAAGGTAGGAGGGTTCGGCAGCCCCAGCATTTT.

The chain employs TRBV6-5 and TRBJ1-6; 9 bases map to TRBD1. Unmatched junction bases numbered 7, after V lost 7 bases and J lost 9 bases. Germline-derived CDR1 and CDR2 are MNHEY and SVGAGI. The CDR3 is 14 amino acids. The CDR3 spells CASTPRDRASPLHF. The CDR3 DNA follows: TGTGCCAGCACCCCCCGGGACAGGGCTTCACCCCTCCACTTT.

The V gene is TRBV19, the J gene TRBJ2-3; 12 bases align to TRBD2. J gave up 2 bases and V 5 bases, and 5 bases lay outside the gene matches. The CDR3 has 16 residues. Germline loops: CDR1 LNHDA, CDR2 SQIVND (reference sequence). CDR3 DNA: TGTGCCAGTAGTCCCGGACTAGCGGGGTTCACAGATACGCAGTATTTT. This translates into CASSPGLAGFTDTQYF.

The table lists this clone with a count of one. The chain couples TRBV5-1 to TRBJ2-5; 9 nucleotides match TRBD1. This CDR3 contains 15 residues. With 0 bases clipped from V and 4 bases from J, the junction kept 4 bases outside the gene matches. Germline V gene sequence: CDR1 SGHRS, CDR2 YFSETQ. The CDR3 sequence is CASSLVRTGVETQYF. The DNA of the CDR3 is TGCGCCAGCAGCTTGGTTAGGACAGGGGTAGAGACCCAGTACTTC.

This clone was seen a few times. V gene TRBV15 combines with J gene TRBJ1-3; D not resolved. This CDR3 spans 13 amino acids. Germline values: CDR1 LNHNV, CDR2 YYDKDF (reference sequence). V was shortened by 6 bases and J by 0 bases, with 6 bases between the two germline ends. CDR3 sequence reads: CATRQLSGNTIYF. In nucleotides, the CDR3 is TGTGCCACCAGACAGCTCTCTGGAAACACCATATATTTT.

V and J are TRBV9 and TRBJ2-7; a possible D gene is TRBD2 (7 bases). Germline V lookup: CDR1 SGDLS, CDR2 YYNGEE. V lost 0 bases and J 6 bases, leaving 10 bases between the germline ends. The length of the CDR3 is 13 residues. CDR3 sequence (DNA): TGTGCCAGCAGCGTAGAGGGGGAGGGCGAGCAGTACTTC. It translates to CASSVEGEGEQYF.

The chain employs TRBV7-2 and TRBJ2-7; D remains unclear. The CDR3 has 14 amino acids. The germline CDR1 and CDR2 sequences are SGHTA and FQGNSA. Trimming stripped 2 bases from V and 0 bases from J, with 8 bases between. Here the CDR3 reads CASSLYHSSYEQYV. The CDR3 DNA is TGTGCCAGCAGCTTATACCACAGCTCCTACGAGCAGTACGTC.

With respect to this clone: At one boundary the junction diverges from the germline segment, which might be a read error. The chain combines TRBV6-4 with TRBJ2-3; either TRBD1 or TRBD2 may fit D (5 bases each). Per the germline V gene, CDR1 is MRHNA and CDR2 is SNTAGT. This CDR3 has 13 amino acids. DNA of the CDR3: TGTGCCAGCAGGGGGGTTCTCACAAATACGCAGTATTTT. Translation gives CASRGVLTNTQYF.

The chain combines TRBV7-9 with TRBJ1-5; D may be TRBD1 (6 bases). CDR1 is SEHNR, CDR2 FQNEAQ, per germline (reference sequence). The V gene lost 5 bases and the J gene lost 8 bases, with 13 bases spanning the gap. This CDR3 comprises 13 residues. The CDR3 DNA is TGTGCCAGCAGCGACGGGGGGGCGGAGCCCCAGCATTTT. Encoded protein: CASSDGGAEPQHF.

This clone was counted a single time. The chain recombines TRBV9 with TRBJ1-6; tentatively, D is TRBD1 (5 bases). Trimming took off 0 bases at V and 0 bases at J, with 10 bases between the two ends. The CDR3 extends over 17 amino acids. The germline CDR1 and CDR2 sequences are SGDLS and YYNGEE. The CDR3 nucleotides read TGTGCCAGCAGCGTAGACAGAGACAGCTCCTATAATTCACCCCTCCACTTT. The encoded protein is CASSVDRDSSYNSPLHF. The full variable domain, its missing parts supplied by reference TRBV9 and TRBJ1-6, is DSGVTQTPKHLITATGQRVTLRCSPRSGDLSVYWYQQSLDQGLQFLIQYYNGEERAKGNILERFSAQQFPDLHSELNLSSLELGDSALYFCASSVDRDSSYNSPLHFGNGTRLTVT.

The genes are TRBV11-3 and TRBJ2-7; TRBD2 matches 9 bases. After removal of 0 bases from V and 2 bases from J, the junction contained 17 bases not matched to a gene. The CDR3 contains 20 residues. From germline, CDR1 is SGHNT and CDR2 YENEEA. DNA for the CDR3: TGTGCCAGCAGCTTAGATTGGGGCGGTTGGGCGGGAGGGGGGCCCTACGAGCAGTACGTC. This gives the protein CASSLDWGGWAGGGPYEQYV.